The 18 T cell receptor beta chains listed next were all sequenced from one sample in a study of human T cells and chemical hapten exposure. TCRdb reprocessed the RACE reads with MiXCR, giving one entry per CDR3 protein. The sample carries 90,000 or so distinct CDR3 sequences, over 9.5% recorded once. Time point: patch test 1, 2 weeks after DPC sensitization. The treatment denotes: therapeutic diphenylcyclopropenone sensitization with weekly scalp DPC. The sequences come from whole blood, collected in connection with sensitization to the hapten diphenylcyclopropenone (DPC). The source is a middle-aged man with alopecia areata. Some clones in this sample may be carry-over from other donors' samples.

The V and J genes are TRBV5-4 and TRBJ2-3; no clear D. CDR1 is SGHNT, CDR2 YYREEE, per germline (reference sequence). V lost 5 bases, J lost 3 bases, and 19 bases lay in between. The CDR3 runs 16 residues. The CDR3 is CASRADLASKTDTQYF. DNA of the CDR3: TGTGCCAGCAGGGCGGATTTAGCTTCCAAGACAGATACGCAGTATTTT.

The chain joins TRBV6-1 to TRBJ2-7; D is possibly TRBD1 (6 bases). Germline V gives CDR1 MNHNS, CDR2 SASEGT. CDR3 length: 17 residues. Trimming left V 3 bases short and J 6 bases short, with 24 bases between. This chain's CDR3 is CASSESVDPTGRGEQYF. As DNA, the CDR3 is TGTGCCAGCAGTGAGAGTGTGGACCCGACAGGTCGGGGCGAGCAGTACTTC.

Only a few counts were recorded for this clonotype. J is TRBJ2-3 and V is TRBV5-4; 11 bases align to TRBD2. The V gene end was trimmed by 3 bases and the J gene end by 1 base; junction bases not matched to a gene: 13. Germline V gives CDR1 SGHNT, CDR2 YYREEE (reference sequence). The CDR3 is 19 amino acids. CDR3 loop: CASSSDGTSGSFGTDTQYF. The CDR3, as DNA: TGTGCCAGCAGCTCCGACGGGACTAGCGGAAGTTTTGGCACAGATACGCAGTATTTT.

The V call is TRBV6-5, the J call TRBJ1-2; 8 bases agree with TRBD1. The CDR3 loop spans 15 amino acids. Looked up from germline, CDR1 is MNHEY and CDR2 is SVGAGI. Losses at the gene ends were 7 bases for V and 0 bases for J; bases not matched to a gene: 7. The chain's CDR3 is CASTLDRASNYGYTF. Written as DNA, the CDR3 is TGTGCCAGCACTTTGGACAGGGCTTCTAACTATGGCTACACCTTC.

V usage is TRBV3-1 and J usage is TRBJ2-7; maybe TRBD1 (5 bases). The CDR3 length is 15 residues. V lost 4 bases and J 0 bases, leaving 13 bases between the germline ends. Germline CDR1 and CDR2: LGHDT and YNNKEL (reference sequence). The CDR3 DNA reads as TGTGCCAGCAGCCCCGACAGCAGTAGCTCCTACGAGCAGTACGTC. Protein: CASSPDSSSSYEQYV.

The chain recombines TRBV5-1 with TRBJ2-6; D remains unclear. Germline CDR1 reads SGHRS; CDR2 reads YFSETQ. The V gene lost 0 bases and the J gene lost 0 bases, with 4 bases spanning the gap. CDR3 length equals 15 residues. The CDR3 spells CASSLAISGANVLTF. CDR3 DNA: TGCGCCAGCAGCTTGGCGATCTCTGGGGCCAACGTCCTGACTTTC.

The V gene is TRBV6-1, the J gene TRBJ2-7; D uncertain. The V gene's germline CDR1 is MNHNS and CDR2 SASEGT. This CDR3 has 14 residues. Deletions cut 2 bases from V and 2 bases from J, with 10 bases between. The CDR3, as DNA: TGTGCCAGCAGTGAAAATAACTCTCCCTACGAGCAGTACGTC. Encoded protein: CASSENNSPYEQYV.

This clonotype was observed many times. The J gene is TRBJ2-3, the V gene TRBV4-3; 9 bases are shared with TRBD2. The CDR3 has 15 residues. Germline-derived CDR1 and CDR2 are LGHNA and YSLEER. The junction had 4 bases not matched to a gene; V was cut back by 4 bases and J by 2 bases. CDR3 sequence: CASSPLAGLTDTQYF. The CDR3 nucleotides read TGCGCCAGCAGCCCTCTAGCGGGACTCACAGATACGCAGTATTTT.

V gene TRBV25-1 combines with J gene TRBJ2-7; a weak D match, TRBD2 (7 bases). V was shortened by 6 bases and J by 0 bases, with 15 bases between the two germline ends. CDR1 is MGHDK and CDR2 is SYGVNS in the germline V gene. This CDR3 has 15 residues. This CDR3 is CASRAGLGGSYEQYF. In DNA form, the CDR3 reads TGTGCCAGCAGAGCCGGACTAGGGGGCTCCTACGAGCAGTACTTC.

The chain uses TRBV5-1 and TRBJ2-3; D may be TRBD1 or TRBD2 (5 bases each). The V end lost 0 bases, the J end lost 0 bases, and 14 bases lay between the germline ends. Germline-derived CDR1 and CDR2 are SGHRS and YFSETQ. This CDR3 has 17 amino acids. The CDR3: CASSLDPPGTSTDTQYF. CDR3 nucleotides: TGCGCCAGCAGCTTGGACCCGCCCGGGACCAGCACAGATACGCAGTATTTT.

This clonotype was seen a single time. The chain joins TRBV7-2 to TRBJ2-3, with D perhaps matching TRBD1 or TRBD2 (5 bases each). V lost 4 bases and J lost 9, with 17 bases in between. This CDR3 has 14 residues. Germline CDR1 reads SGHTA; CDR2 reads FQGNSA. The CDR3 protein is CASSYGTPLTTQYF. The DNA of the CDR3 is TGTGCCAGCAGCTACGGGACGCCGTTAACAACGCAGTATTTT.

A few counts support this clonotype. The V and J genes are TRBV6-2 or TRBV6-3 and TRBJ2-7; 7 bases are shared with TRBD1. J was trimmed by 4 bases and V by 7 bases; bases with no gene match: 7. There are 13 residues in the CDR3. Germline CDR1 MNHEY, CDR2 SVGEGT. The CDR3 DNA reads as TGTGCCAGCACTAGGGACAGCTTTTACGAGCAGTACTTC. This encodes CASTRDSFYEQYF.

About this clonotype: One end of the junction is discordant with germline, which a read error may explain. The rearrangement joins TRBV9 to TRBJ2-5; TRBD1 aligns across 8 bases. CDR3 length: 15 amino acids. Germline V gene data show CDR1 as SGDLS and CDR2 as YYNGEE. CDR3 region: CTSSVEDRGAETQYF. In DNA, the CDR3 is TGTACCAGCAGCGTAGAAGACAGGGGCGCGGAGACCCAGTACTTC. The full variable domain, its missing parts supplied by reference TRBV9 and TRBJ2-5, is DSGVTQTPKHLITATGQRVTLRCSPRSGDLSVYWYQQSLDQGLQFLIQYYNGEERAKGNILERFSAQQFPDLHSELNLSSLELGDSALYFCTSSVEDRGAETQYFGPGTRLLVL.

This clonotype was observed a handful of times. The chain has TRBV12-3 or TRBV12-4 and TRBJ2-5; D is uncertain. The germline V and J ends were trimmed by 3 bases and 14 bases, with 19 bases remaining between them. The CDR3 loop spans 13 amino acids. CDR3 in DNA: TGTGCCAGCAGTTTGATGCACAATTATGTCCTTTACTTC. The encoded protein is CASSLMHNYVLYF.

The rearrangement uses TRBV7-2 and TRBJ2-5; a weak D match, TRBD2 (6 bases). This CDR3 region has 15 residues. V lost 1 base to trimming and J lost 4 bases, with 13 bases between them. CDR1 and CDR2 from the germline V gene are SGHTA and FQGNSA. The CDR3 DNA is TGTGCCAGCAGCTTAGACATTGGCGGGATAGAGACCCAGTACTTC. It encodes CASSLDIGGIETQYF.

This clonotype was seen at least ten times. V gene TRBV3-1 combines with J gene TRBJ1-5; 10 bases are shared with TRBD1. Germline CDR1 is LGHDT and CDR2 is YNNKEL (reference sequence). V lost 4 bases to trimming and J lost 7 bases; unmatched junction nucleotides: 4. The CDR3 runs 14 residues. The CDR3 sequence: CASSPGTGAQPQHF. CDR3 in DNA: TGTGCCAGCAGCCCTGGGACAGGGGCCCAGCCCCAGCATTTT.

This clonotype was picked up many times. The DNA for the CDR3 is TGTGCCAGTAGTATTTCCGGGACAGGGGGTAACTATGGCTACACCTTC. This sequence encodes CASSISGTGGNYGYTF. V is TRBV19 and J is TRBJ1-2, with 11 bases that match TRBD1. The CDR3 contains 16 residues. Trimming cost V 3 bases and J 1 base; bases outside gene matches: 4. CDR1 is LNHDA and CDR2 is SQIVND in the germline V gene (reference sequence). Full variable domain (missing parts from reference TRBV19 and TRBJ1-2): DGGITQSPKYLFRKEGQNVTLSCEQNLNHDAMYWYRQDPGQGLRLIYYSQIVNDFQKGDIAEGYSVSREKKESFPLTVTSAQKNPTAFYLCASSISGTGGNYGYTFGSGTRLTVV.

The chain employs TRBV7-6 and TRBJ2-7; 11 positions match TRBD2. The CDR3 covers 15 residues. V was clipped by 5 bases and J by 4 bases; unmatched bases: 7. Germline V CDR1 and CDR2: SGHVS, FNYEAQ. The CDR3 DNA reads TGTGCCAGCAGCCTTCTAGCGGGAGGCTTGTACGAGCAGTACTTC. Translating it yields CASSLLAGGLYEQYF.